This is a list of T cell receptor beta chains from one sample in a study of OX40 agonist ivuxolimab in advanced cancers. Generated by immunoSEQ multiplex PCR, the TCRdb table keeps only in-frame clones and is missing some. The repertoire holds over 40,000 clones, with less than 90% as singletons. Sequencing used CD4+ or CD8+ T cells sorted from blood, obtained in a trial of the OX40 agonist ivuxolimab. These receptors were taken from an adult with an advanced solid tumor such as melanoma, head and neck, liver or kidney cancer. CDR3s include the opening cysteine and the closing phenylalanine or tryptophan. The D gene is left open where the match is weak. Clone size is not always given. Where it is, it says once, few, many or a class for expanded clones.

j_gene: TRBJ1-5
v_gene: TRBV30
abundance: NA
d_gene: NA
CDR3aa: CAWSVTGNQPQHF
CDR3nt: TGCGCCTGGAGTGTGACAGGCAATCAGCCCCAGCATTTT

j_gene: TRBJ1-1
v_gene: TRBV5-1
abundance: NA
d_gene: NA
CDR3aa: CASSTTQVNTEAFF
CDR3nt: TGCGCCAGCAGCACCACACAGGTGAACACTGAAGCTTTCTTT

j_gene: TRBJ1-2
v_gene: TRBV5-4
abundance: NA
d_gene: NA
CDR3aa: CASSPDPRGSYGYTF
CDR3nt: TGTGCCAGCAGCCCCGACCCCAGGGGAAGCTATGGCTACACCTTC

j_gene: TRBJ1-3
v_gene: TRBV15
abundance: NA
d_gene: NA
CDR3aa: CATSREVGFSGNTIYF
CDR3nt: TGTGCCACCAGCAGAGAAGTCGGCTTCTCTGGAAACACCATATATTTT

j_gene: TRBJ2-5
v_gene: TRBV5-1
abundance: NA
d_gene: NA
CDR3aa: CASSQGQGETQYF
CDR3nt: TGCGCCAGCAGCCAGGGCCAAGGGGAGACCCAGTACTTC

j_gene: TRBJ2-6
v_gene: TRBV9
abundance: NA
d_gene: TRBD2
CDR3aa: CASSPRGLAGGDSGANVLTF
CDR3nt: TGTGCCAGCAGCCCTCGCGGGCTAGCGGGAGGCGACTCTGGGGCCAACGTCCTGACTTTC

j_gene: TRBJ2-2
v_gene: TRBV5-5
abundance: NA
d_gene: NA
CDR3aa: CASARGWLTNTGELFF
CDR3nt: TGTGCCTCTGCGAGGGGTTGGCTTACTAACACCGGGGAGCTGTTTTTT

j_gene: TRBJ1-1
v_gene: TRBV10-3
abundance: few
d_gene: NA
CDR3aa: CAISVSRRGTTEAFF
CDR3nt: TGTGCCATCAGTGTCTCCCGTCGGGGCACCACTGAAGCTTTCTTT

j_gene: TRBJ2-7
v_gene: TRBV5-1
abundance: once
d_gene: NA
CDR3aa: CASSLGASTQYF
CDR3nt: TGCGCCAGCAGCTTGGGAGCTTCTACGCAGTACTTC

j_gene: TRBJ1-1
v_gene: TRBV18
abundance: once
d_gene: TRBD1
CDR3aa: CASDGQGGTEAFF
CDR3nt: TGTGCCAGCGACGGACAGGGAGGGACTGAAGCTTTCTTT

j_gene: TRBJ2-3
v_gene: TRBV7-3
abundance: NA
d_gene: TRBD2
CDR3aa: CASSRTATSGSYTQYF
CDR3nt: TGTGCCAGCAGCCGGACAGCGACTAGCGGTTCATATACGCAGTATTTT

j_gene: TRBJ2-2
v_gene: TRBV4-3
abundance: NA
d_gene: TRBD2
CDR3aa: CASSQLIGGDTGELFF
CDR3nt: TGCGCCAGCAGCCAACTGATCGGGGGGGACACCGGGGAGCTGTTTTTT

j_gene: TRBJ2-1
v_gene: TRBV5-1
abundance: few
d_gene: TRBD2
CDR3aa: CASSQAGTSGRANEQFF
CDR3nt: TGCGCCAGCAGCCAAGCCGGGACTAGCGGGAGGGCCAATGAGCAGTTCTTC

j_gene: TRBJ2-2
v_gene: TRBV10-1
abundance: NA
d_gene: NA
CDR3aa: CASSESVGFTGELFF
CDR3nt: TGCGCCAGCAGTGAGTCTGTTGGGTTCACCGGGGAGCTGTTTTTT

j_gene: TRBJ1-4
v_gene: TRBV6-6
abundance: NA
d_gene: NA
CDR3aa: CASTTHDGNEKLFF
CDR3nt: TGTGCCAGCACCACACACGACGGGAATGAAAAACTGTTTTTT

j_gene: TRBJ2-7
v_gene: TRBV14
abundance: once
d_gene: NA
CDR3aa: CASSPLGLLSYEQYF
CDR3nt: TGTGCCAGCAGCCCCCTGGGACTCCTCTCCTACGAGCAGTACTTC

j_gene: TRBJ1-1
v_gene: TRBV30
abundance: few
d_gene: NA
CDR3aa: CAWGEQLNTEAFF
CDR3nt: TGTGCCTGGGGGGAACAGCTGAACACTGAAGCTTTCTTT

j_gene: TRBJ2-7
v_gene: TRBV28
abundance: NA
d_gene: TRBD1
CDR3aa: CASSLWYVGQGAHEQYF
CDR3nt: TGTGCCAGCAGTTTATGGTACGTGGGACAGGGGGCCCACGAGCAGTACTTC

j_gene: TRBJ2-5
v_gene: TRBV11-3
abundance: NA
d_gene: NA
CDR3aa: CASSWESSGLRETQYF
CDR3nt: TGTGCCAGCAGCTGGGAATCCAGCGGGCTCCGGGAGACCCAGTACTTC

j_gene: TRBJ1-2
v_gene: TRBV10-3
abundance: NA
d_gene: TRBD1
CDR3aa: CAIMNTGQDYGYTF
CDR3nt: TGTGCCATCATGAACACGGGACAGGACTATGGCTACACCTTC

j_gene: TRBJ1-5
v_gene: TRBV19
abundance: NA
d_gene: NA
CDR3aa: CASLVSLNSNQPQHF
CDR3nt: TGTGCCAGTCTAGTATCCTTGAATAGCAATCAGCCCCAGCATTTT

j_gene: TRBJ2-1
v_gene: TRBV18
abundance: NA
d_gene: TRBD2
CDR3aa: CASSPVAGGPSEQFF
CDR3nt: TGTGCCAGCTCACCAGTAGCGGGAGGGCCTAGTGAGCAGTTCTTC

j_gene: TRBJ2-1
v_gene: TRBV7-9
abundance: once
d_gene: TRBD1
CDR3aa: CASSPRDSSYNEQFF
CDR3nt: TGTGCCAGCAGCCCCCGGGACAGCAGTTACAATGAGCAGTTCTTC

j_gene: TRBJ1-1
v_gene: TRBV5-8
abundance: NA
d_gene: NA
CDR3aa: CASSSGRLGGVNTEAFF
CDR3nt: TGTGCCAGCAGCTCGGGTAGATTGGGAGGAGTGAACACTGAAGCTTTCTTT

j_gene: TRBJ2-7
v_gene: TRBV6-1
abundance: NA
d_gene: NA
CDR3aa: CASSDGSGISKQYF
CDR3nt: TGTGCCAGCAGTGATGGTTCAGGGATCTCAAAGCAGTACTTC

j_gene: TRBJ2-7
v_gene: TRBV6-5
abundance: NA
d_gene: NA
CDR3aa: CASSYSRGSYEQYF
CDR3nt: TGTGCCAGCAGTTACTCTAGGGGATCCTACGAGCAGTACTTC

j_gene: TRBJ2-7
v_gene: TRBV4-1
abundance: NA
d_gene: NA
CDR3aa: CASSQDRLDYEQYF
CDR3nt: TGCGCCAGCAGCCAAGATCGTTTAGATTACGAGCAGTACTTC

j_gene: TRBJ2-6
v_gene: TRBV10-2
abundance: NA
d_gene: TRBD2
CDR3aa: CASSSSGTGANVLTF
CDR3nt: TGCGCCAGCAGTTCAAGCGGGACTGGGGCCAACGTCCTGACTTTC

j_gene: TRBJ2-2
v_gene: TRBV2
abundance: NA
d_gene: TRBD2
CDR3aa: CASTVAGGSTGELFF
CDR3nt: TGTGCCAGCACTGTAGCGGGAGGGTCCACCGGGGAGCTGTTTTTT

j_gene: TRBJ2-1
v_gene: TRBV6-4
abundance: NA
d_gene: TRBD1
CDR3aa: CASSDWDRARNEQFF
CDR3nt: TGTGCCAGCAGTGACTGGGACAGGGCGAGAAATGAGCAGTTCTTC

j_gene: TRBJ1-1
v_gene: TRBV28
abundance: NA
d_gene: NA
CDR3aa: CASTRTPGINTEAFF
CDR3nt: TGTGCCAGCACCAGAACCCCGGGAATAAACACTGAAGCTTTCTTT

j_gene: TRBJ1-2
v_gene: TRBV27
abundance: NA
d_gene: TRBD1
CDR3aa: CASSSGQGAYGYTF
CDR3nt: TGTGCCAGCAGTTCCGGACAGGGTGCTTATGGCTACACCTTC

j_gene: TRBJ1-1
v_gene: TRBV29-1
abundance: NA
d_gene: NA
CDR3aa: CSVGHRNTEAFF
CDR3nt: TGCAGCGTTGGGCACAGGAATACTGAAGCTTTCTTT

j_gene: TRBJ1-2
v_gene: TRBV30
abundance: NA
d_gene: NA
CDR3aa: CAWNGLGAGGGYTF
CDR3nt: TGTGCCTGGAATGGTTTAGGGGCCGGAGGTGGCTACACCTTC

j_gene: TRBJ1-2
v_gene: TRBV5-6
abundance: NA
d_gene: NA
CDR3aa: CASSLGYDGYGYTF
CDR3nt: TGTGCCAGCAGCTTGGGGTATGACGGCTATGGCTACACCTTC

j_gene: TRBJ2-3
v_gene: TRBV11-3
abundance: NA
d_gene: NA
CDR3aa: CASSPNPSTDTQYF
CDR3nt: TGTGCCAGCAGCCCCAACCCCTCTACAGATACGCAGTATTTT

j_gene: TRBJ1-2
v_gene: TRBV5-4
abundance: NA
d_gene: TRBD1
CDR3aa: CASSPPGTGLFGYTF
CDR3nt: TGTGCCAGCAGCCCCCCGGGGACAGGGCTATTTGGCTACACCTTC